The next 4 T cell receptor beta chains were all read from a single sample in a study of blood T cell repertoires in COVID-19. Profiled with immunoSEQ multiplex PCR; TCRdb holds only in-frame clones, not every one. The sample carries 110,000 or so clones, about 89% recorded once. The sample consisted of peripheral blood. The receptors originated from a human donor with acute or convalescent COVID-19. The donor label of this sample is uncertain.

J is TRBJ1-2 and V is TRBV6-5, with 7 bases identical to TRBD1. Trimming took 6 bases from V and 5 from J; bases not matched to a gene: 6. Germline CDR1 reads MNHEY; CDR2 reads SVGAGI. The CDR3 extends over 13 amino acids. The CDR3 DNA reads TGTGCCAGCAGCGGACAGGACTATTATGGCTACACCTTC. It translates to CASSGQDYYGYTF.

This clone was seen only once. CDR3 nucleotide sequence: TGTGCCAGCAGTTTAACAGGGATGGGGACCCAGTACTTC. Its translation is CASSLTGMGTQYF. The rearrangement joins TRBV12-3 or TRBV12-4 to TRBJ2-5, with D perhaps matching TRBD1 (6 bases). The V gene lost 2 bases and the J gene lost 7 bases, with 11 bases spanning the gap. CDR3 size: 13 residues.

The chain links TRBV7-9 to TRBJ2-1; D remains ambiguous. With 3 bases removed from V and 6 bases from J, the gap between germline ends came to 3 bases. Per the germline V gene, CDR1 is SEHNR and CDR2 is FQNEAQ (reference sequence). The CDR3 is made up of 11 amino acids. In nucleotides, the CDR3 is TGTGCCAGCAGCTTCAGCAATGAGCAGTTCTTC. Translated: CASSFSNEQFF.

Concerning this clone itself: One end of the junction is discordant with germline, which a read error may explain. V usage is TRBV4-1 and J usage is TRBJ1-5; TRBD1 is a possible D gene (6 bases). Germline V gene lookup returns CDR1 MGHRA and CDR2 YSYEKL. The length of the CDR3 is 15 residues. The CDR3 region is CASSEEGGANQPQHF. In nucleotides, the CDR3 is TGCGCCAGCAGCGAAGAGGGGGGAGCCAATCAGCCCCAGCATTTT.